In its sample, the clone carrying this T cell receptor (beta chain) was seen once. Its matching antigen is unknown. A read error may account for a junction end that differs from germline. The record originates from a study of B cell selection in AIRE deficiency. Regarding the study as a whole: Of 3657 shared Treg TCRbeta sequences, roughly 32% were healthy-only, over 7% patient-only. Patient Tconv cells held roughly 33% of Treg sequences shared by healthy donors. Patient Tconv and Treg cells showed healthy-like TCRBV usage, CDR3 length, diversity.

Sorting defined conventional CD4 T cells as CD4+CD127+. The CDR3 is made up of 17 amino acids. Germline V lookup: CDR1 SEHNR, CDR2 FQNEAQ (reference sequence). Clones were sequenced by immunoSEQ multiplex PCR, and TCRdb holds only the in-frame ones, with some missing. The sample contains about 23,000 clones, about 97% of which appear only once. Sequencing was carried out using conventional CD4+ T cells sorted from PBMCs. The gene calls are TRBV7-9 and TRBJ2-5; 10 nucleotides line up with TRBD1. The sequence was obtained from a human donor with AIRE deficiency. DNA for the CDR3: TGTGCCAGCAGCTTACTGGGACAGGGGTACTTCCAAGAGACCCGGTACTTC. It encodes CASSLLGQGYFQETRYF.